This T cell receptor beta chain is drawn from a study of CD8 T cells in ankylosing spondylitis. This CDR3 is 14 amino acids long. V lost 6 bases and J 8 bases, leaving 17 bases between the germline ends. The germline V gene encodes CDR1 DFQATT and CDR2 SNEGSKA (reference sequence). This clonotype was seen ten or more times. TCRdb analysed the 5' RACE reads with MiXCR anew, one entry per CDR3 protein. The sample records 200,000 to 250,000 distinct CDR3 sequences, roughly 24% being singletons. This receptor was obtained from a male donor with ankylosing spondylitis or in good health (not recorded which). The chain has TRBV20-1 and TRBJ1-6; no firm D call. Sequenced: blood, either unsorted or a sorted T cell fraction (not recorded which). The CDR3 loop reads CSASDHSGDSPLHF. The CDR3 DNA reads as TGCAGTGCCTCGGACCACTCGGGCGATTCACCCCTCCACTTT.